This passage covers 10 T cell receptor beta chains from one sample sequenced in a study of esophageal squamous cell carcinoma under preoperative chemotherapy. TCRdb used MiXCR to reprocess the PCR reads, holding one entry per CDR3 protein. Among roughly 30,000 distinct CDR3 sequences listed, roughly 52% were seen once. Time point here: before preoperative PTX-NDP chemotherapy. The specimen was obtained from a patient given preoperative chemotherapy. The source is a human donor with esophageal squamous cell carcinoma. The donor label of this sample is uncertain.

This clonotype was detected a few times. This chain links TRBV7-8 with TRBJ2-3, with 13 bases identical to TRBD2. V shed 5 bases and J 2 bases; nucleotides not matched to a gene: 4. CDR3 length: 16 amino acids. From germline, CDR1 is SGHVS and CDR2 FQNEAQ. CDR3: CASSPLAGGTTDTQYF. Here the CDR3 DNA reads TGTGCCAGCAGCCCACTAGCGGGGGGGACCACAGATACGCAGTATTTT.

The chain is built from TRBV6-5 and TRBJ2-3; D may be TRBD2 (6 bases). Germline V gene data show CDR1 as MNHEY and CDR2 as SVGAGI. This CDR3 has 15 amino acids. The V end was cut by 4 bases, the J end by 14 bases, with 25 bases between. The CDR3 spells CASSLGLLNTGALYF. DNA for the CDR3: TGTGCCAGCAGTTTGGGACTCCTAAACACCGGGGCGCTGTATTTT.

The sample holds many counts of this clonotype. V gene TRBV7-8 combines with J gene TRBJ2-1, with TRBD1 matching 9 bases. The closer fit of TRBJ2-5 to the DNA end suggests the J call may be wrong. This CDR3 is 15 amino acids long. CDR1 SGHVS and CDR2 FQNEAQ come from the germline V gene. CDR3: CASSLDRGQGETQYF. The CDR3 bases are TGTGCCAGCAGCTTAGATCGGGGACAGGGCGAGACCCAGTACTTC.

CDR3: CASSNTGSAYGYTF. The CDR3 nucleotides are TGTGCCAGCAGTAATACAGGGTCGGCCTATGGCTACACCTTC. The chain is built from TRBV6-1 and TRBJ1-2; a possible D gene is TRBD1 (6 bases). CDR3 length: 14 amino acids. V lost 5 bases and J 4 bases, leaving 14 bases between the germline ends. Germline lookup yields CDR1 MNHNS and CDR2 SASEGT.

Details on this clonotype: At one of its ends the junction is not consistent with the germline gene, which may arise from a read error. The chain carries TRBV12-3 or TRBV12-4 and TRBJ2-3; TRBD1 agrees at 7 bases. This CDR3 is built from 16 residues. The CDR3 is CASSVSGLGGKDTQYF. In nucleotides, the CDR3 is TGTGCCAGCAGTGTCTCGGGGCTAGGGGGCAAAGATACTCAGTACTTT.

The J gene is TRBJ2-3, the V gene TRBV6-1; D could derive from TRBD1 or TRBD2 (6 bases each). The CDR3 is 16 residues long. Trimming shortened V by 6 bases and J by 5 bases, and 21 bases separated the two germline ends. CDR1 and CDR2 (germline): MNHNS, SASEGT. The CDR3 DNA reads TGTGCCAGCAGGGGACTCGGGGGCAGCTACCAAGATACGCAGTATTTT. It is translated as CASRGLGGSYQDTQYF.

The chain couples TRBV6-1 to TRBJ1-1, with 9 bases identical to TRBD1. Germline V gene lookup returns CDR1 MNHNS and CDR2 SASEGT. The CDR3 runs 15 residues. V lost 6 bases, J lost 5 bases, and 10 bases stayed unmatched. CDR3 protein: CASRSVGTGRTEAFF. As DNA, the CDR3 is TGTGCCAGCAGGTCAGTTGGGACAGGGAGGACTGAAGCTTTCTTT.

Only a few counts were recorded for this clonotype. The chain carries TRBV7-2 and TRBJ2-1; D is ambiguous. Germline V CDR1 and CDR2: SGHTA, FQGNSA. The CDR3 runs 11 residues. The V end lost 6 bases, the J end lost 10 bases, and 10 bases lay between the germline ends. The CDR3 DNA reads TGTGCCAGCAGGCGAGCCTACGAGCAGTTCTTC. This codes for CASRRAYEQFF.

This chain links TRBV6-5 with TRBJ2-5; D is possibly TRBD2 (6 bases). Near its end, the DNA agrees better with TRBJ2-4, so the J call may be wrong. Looked up from germline, CDR1 is MNHEY and CDR2 is SVGAGI. The CDR3 extends over 15 amino acids. For the CDR3, the DNA is TGTGCCAGGGGTTACGCGGGAAGAGACCAAGACATTCAGTACTTC. Encoded protein: CARGYAGRDQDIQYF.

The chain employs TRBV7-6 and TRBJ2-5; a possible D gene is TRBD1 (6 bases). The CDR3 consists of 13 residues. Germline CDR1 and CDR2: SGHVS and FNYEAQ. V lost 5 bases, J lost 11 bases, and 18 bases lay in between. DNA of the CDR3: TGTGCCAGCAGCGCAGGGGACCTAGATACGCAGTACTTC. Translated, it gives CASSAGDLDTQYF.